Below, 19 T cell receptor beta chains from the same sample are listed, as sequenced in a study of control samples from healthy donors and cancer patients. Method: immunoSEQ multiplex PCR; TCRdb's copy keeps in-frame clones and lacks some. The sample has some 74,000 clones, more than 80% seen once. Sequencing used blood. The receptors derive from a man between 60 and 75 years old in good health.

This clone was counted once. CDR3 sequence reads: CAISGGVGAGGDQPQHF. As DNA, the CDR3 is TGTGCCATCAGTGGGGGAGTTGGGGCAGGGGGCGATCAGCCCCAGCATTTT. The chain joins TRBV10-3 to TRBJ1-5, with TRBD1 identical over 8 bases. In germline, CDR1 is ENHRY, CDR2 SYGVKD. V was clipped by 4 bases and J by 5 bases; unmatched bases: 13. This CDR3 is 17 amino acids long.

The rearrangement joins TRBV3-1 (or the pseudogene TRBV3-2) to TRBJ2-7; D ambiguous. V was cut by 0 bases and J by 0 bases, with 12 bases left in between. The CDR3 runs to 16 residues. Germline CDR1 and CDR2: LGHDT and YNNKEL (reference sequence). The CDR3 reads CASSQDGFGGSYEQYF. The CDR3 DNA is TGTGCCAGCAGCCAAGATGGATTCGGTGGCTCCTACGAGCAGTACTTC.

The V gene is TRBV2, the J gene TRBJ1-4; 7 bases match TRBD1. The CDR3 is made up of 15 amino acids. V shed 6 bases and J 3 bases; nucleotides not matched to a gene: 7. CDR1 is SNHLY, CDR2 FYNNEI, per germline. CDR3 sequence (DNA): TGTGCCAGCAGAGGACAGGTGGGGCCTAATGAAAAACTGTTTTTT. Translating gives CASRGQVGPNEKLFF.

This chain uses TRBV5-6 with TRBJ2-1; D remains unclear. The germline gives CDR1 SGHDT, CDR2 YYEEEE. Trimming pared 0 bases from V and 1 base from J, leaving 5 bases between. The length of the CDR3 is 14 residues. Here the CDR3 reads CASSLELSYNEQFF. CDR3 sequence (DNA): TGTGCCAGCAGCTTGGAACTATCCTACAATGAGCAGTTCTTC.

On this clone: Other nucleotide sequences from this sample produce the same CDR3. The rearrangement links TRBV6-5 to TRBJ2-2, with 8 bases lining up with TRBD1. This CDR3 contains 13 residues. Germline V gene sequence: CDR1 MNHEY, CDR2 SVGAGI. V dropped 8 bases and J dropped 5; count of bases not matched to a gene: 4. In DNA, the CDR3 is TGTGCCAGCGGACAGGGTATTACCGGGGAGCTGTTTTTT. Translation gives CASGQGITGELFF.

The chain is built from TRBV6-5 and TRBJ2-7; D unclear. CDR1 MNHEY and CDR2 SVGAGI come from the germline V gene. The V end was cut by 0 bases, the J end by 3 bases, with 6 bases between. The CDR3 is 13 amino acids. The CDR3 loop is CASSYSSSYEQYF. The CDR3, as DNA: TGTGCCAGCAGTTACTCGTCGAGCTACGAGCAGTACTTC.

The CDR3 DNA reads as TGTGCCAGCTCACCGGCGGCGACGGGTGAGCAGTACTTC. Encoded protein: CASSPAATGEQYF. The chain couples TRBV18 to TRBJ2-7; D uncertain. The length of the CDR3 is 13 residues. The germline gives CDR1 KGHSH, CDR2 LQKENI. Trimming stripped 3 bases from V and 7 bases from J, with 13 bases between.

The chain combines TRBV6-5 with TRBJ2-2; D is undetermined. Trimming took off 0 bases at V and 6 bases at J, with 8 bases between the two ends. Germline V gene sequence: CDR1 MNHEY, CDR2 SVGAGI. CDR3 size: 14 residues. The CDR3 sequence is CASSYSMYAGELFF. CDR3 sequence (DNA): TGTGCCAGCAGTTACTCAATGTACGCCGGGGAGCTGTTTTTT.

The chain joins TRBV10-3 to TRBJ1-2; TRBD1 matches at 8 bases. Germline CDR1 and CDR2: ENHRY and SYGVKD. The trim removed 7 bases at V and 8 bases at J, leaving 12 bases unmatched. The CDR3 extends over 14 amino acids. The CDR3: CAITSRQGARGYTF. CDR3 sequence (DNA): TGTGCCATCACCTCACGGCAGGGGGCTAGAGGCTACACCTTC.

This clone has only a few counts. The rearrangement links TRBV7-9 to TRBJ2-7, with D unclear. Germline CDR1 is SEHNR and CDR2 is FQNEAQ (reference sequence). Trimming stripped 5 bases from V and 1 base from J, with 6 bases between. This CDR3 region has 12 residues. CDR3 in amino acids: CASSPPSYEQYF. CDR3 coding DNA: TGTGCCAGCAGCCCCCCATCCTACGAGCAGTACTTC.

The chain combines TRBV28 with TRBJ1-2, with D perhaps TRBD1 (5 bases). The germline V and J ends were trimmed by 6 bases and 1 base, with 6 bases remaining between them. CDR1 MDHEN and CDR2 SYDVKM come from the germline V gene. The CDR3 has 12 amino acids. The CDR3 spells CASRTVNYGYTF. CDR3 bases: TGTGCCAGCAGGACAGTTAACTATGGCTACACCTTC.

V and J are TRBV7-9 and TRBJ2-7; the D call may be TRBD1 or TRBD2 (5 bases each). This CDR3 spans 14 amino acids. Trimming pared 3 bases from V and 4 bases from J, leaving 13 bases between. Per the germline V gene, CDR1 is SEHNR and CDR2 is FQNEAQ (reference sequence). The CDR3 DNA reads TGTGCCAGCAGCTTCACCGGGACGGGGTACGAGCAGTACTTC. It yields the protein CASSFTGTGYEQYF.

This clone was seen more than once but under ten times. This chain uses TRBV7-9 with TRBJ2-1; a weak D match, TRBD2 (6 bases). CDR1 and CDR2 from the germline V gene are SEHNR and FQNEAQ (reference sequence). Trimming removed 3 bases at V and 3 bases at J, with 18 bases between. The CDR3 extends over 17 amino acids. The CDR3, as DNA: TGTGCCAGCAGCTTGGGGCAAACGGGAGTGCGCTACAATGAGCAGTTCTTC. Its protein product is CASSLGQTGVRYNEQFF.

V is TRBV29-1 and J is TRBJ2-5; 9 bases are a match to TRBD2. V was clipped by 5 bases and J by 4 bases; unmatched bases: 8. This CDR3 comprises 14 residues. The germline V gene has CDR1 SQVTM and CDR2 ANQGSEA. This CDR3 reads CSVRAAGGPETQYF. CDR3 in DNA: TGCAGCGTTAGGGCGGCGGGAGGGCCAGAGACCCAGTACTTC. Together with reference TRBV29-1 and TRBJ2-5, the CDR3 gives the full variable domain: SAVISQKPSRDICQRGTSLTIQCQVDSQVTMMFWYRQQPGQSLTLIATANQGSEATYESGFVIDKFPISRPNLTFSTLTVSNMSPEDSSIYLCSVRAAGGPETQYFGPGTRLLVL.

The chain carries TRBV3-1 (or the pseudogene TRBV3-2) and TRBJ2-1; 11 bases map to TRBD1. The CDR3 loop spans 17 amino acids. Germline-derived CDR1 and CDR2 are LGHDT and YNNKEL (reference sequence). The V gene end was trimmed by 4 bases and the J gene end by 7 bases; junction bases not matched to a gene: 12. CDR3 DNA sequence: TGTGCCAGCAGCCTGCGGATCGGGACAGGGGGGGGTAATGAGCAGTTCTTC. Its translation: CASSLRIGTGGGNEQFF.

This clone was seen once. The chain has TRBV12-3 or TRBV12-4 and TRBJ1-2; weak D call: TRBD1 (6 bases). The germline V and J ends were trimmed by 7 bases and 4 bases, with 13 bases remaining between them. The CDR3 contains 13 residues. CDR3 nucleotide sequence: TGTGCCAGCACACAACAGGGTGGCTATGGCTACACCTTC. Protein sequence: CASTQQGGYGYTF.

This chain links TRBV19 with TRBJ1-5; 10 positions agree with TRBD1. The germline V gene encodes CDR1 LNHDA and CDR2 SQIVND (reference sequence). The CDR3 covers 16 residues. The V and J ends lost 6 bases and 7 bases, in that order; junction bases with no gene match: 12. DNA of the CDR3: TGTGCCAGTAGCAAAATGGGACAGGGGTCGGGGCAGCCCCAGCATTTT. It specifies CASSKMGQGSGQPQHF.

V is TRBV5-6 and J is TRBJ2-3; possibly TRBD1 or TRBD2 for D (6 bases each). Trimming removed 0 bases from V and 6 bases from J, with 14 bases in between. The CDR3 runs 15 residues. Per germline, CDR1 SGHDT and CDR2 YYEEEE. CDR3 nucleotide sequence: TGTGCCAGCAGCTTGGCCCGGAGGGGGTATGATACGCAGTATTTT. Translated: CASSLARRGYDTQYF.

The rearrangement uses TRBV7-8 and TRBJ2-1; TRBD2 agrees at 10 bases. After removal of 5 bases from V and 8 bases from J, the junction contained 6 bases not matched to a gene. The CDR3 has 14 residues. Germline V gene sequence: CDR1 SGHVS, CDR2 FQNEAQ. The CDR3 DNA reads as TGTGCCAGCAGCCGAGGACTAGCGGACCATGAGCAGTTCTTC. As protein: CASSRGLADHEQFF. Full variable domain (rest looked up from reference TRBV7-8 and TRBJ2-1): GAGVSQSPRYKVAKRGQDVALRCDPISGHVSLFWYQQALGQGPEFLTYFQNEAQLDKSGLPSDRFFAERPEGSVSTLKIQRTQQEDSAVYLCASSRGLADHEQFFGPGTRLTVL.